This T cell receptor (beta chain) came from a study of beta chain features in type 1 diabetes. Across the whole study: Cell yields, gender and age were comparable in patients and healthy donors. Study-level points and caveats: It was not settled here whether HLA type affects TCRB rearrangement. It was possible that PCR favored shorter templates, equally so in patients and controls. Lower insertion and higher deletion counts appeared at VDJ junctions in type 1 diabetes patients. Researchers report that Type 1 diabetes patients had moderately but significantly shorter TCRB CDR3s across all four CD4+ subsets.

Reverse transcribing all isolated RNA meant expressed TCRB transcripts were sequenced. Profiled with immunoSEQ multiplex PCR; TCRdb holds only in-frame clones, not every one. Seen here are 680,000 or so clones, roughly an eighth observed once, and the top ten hold 0.022%. As concerns this clone: The antigen remains unidentified.

Sequenced material: naive CD4+ T cells from blood. This clonotype was obtained from a man between 18 and 29 years old with type 1 diabetes.

The CDR3 DNA follows: TGCGCCAGCAGCCAAGAGTCTCCGAGGGGTAGCACAGATACGCAGTATTTT. Translation: CASSQESPRGSTDTQYF. V gene TRBV4-1 combines with J gene TRBJ2-3; the D gene could be TRBD1 or TRBD2 (5 bases each). V was shortened by 0 bases and J by 0 bases, with 13 bases between the two germline ends. The CDR3 extends over 17 amino acids. Germline-derived CDR1 and CDR2 are MGHRA and YSYEKL.